Following are 17 T cell receptor beta chains from one sample sequenced in a study of a mutant IDH1 vaccine in newly diagnosed glioma (dated by TCRdb to the early 2020s). Library preparation was by the immunoSEQ multiplex PCR assay. TCRdb's version of the immuneACCESS table is confined to in-frame rearrangements and falls short of the full clone set. An unresolved V gene accounts for under half of the shortfall where checked; the remainder is of unknown origin. This sample gives about 20,000 clones in total; around 82% of them show up just once. Roughly 13% of the sample is in the top ten clones. This specimen's time point label, interpreted: week 23, last vaccination. Each vaccine dose, consisting of 300 ug of a 20-mer mutant IDH1 peptide in Montanide, was administered subcutaneously with topical imiquimod. For these receptors, no antigen is known. The sequences come from PBMCs, collected from a glioma patient whose treatment included an IDH1 peptide vaccine. All receptors derive from a man aged 25-45 years with glioma.

This clone was picked up a small number of times. This chain joins TRBV29-1 and TRBJ2-1, with 12 positions matching TRBD2. With 1 base clipped from V and 2 bases from J, the junction kept 0 bases outside the gene matches. Per germline, CDR1 SQVTM and CDR2 ANQGSEA. This CDR3 has 15 amino acids. This chain's CDR3 is CSVEGTSGTYNEQFF. CDR3 coding DNA: TGCAGCGTTGAAGGGACTAGCGGGACCTACAATGAGCAGTTCTTC.

The V call is TRBV4-2, the J call TRBJ1-3; no clear D gene. V was trimmed by 0 bases and J by 0 bases, leaving 9 bases between them. CDR1 LGHNA and CDR2 YNFKEQ come from the germline V gene. The CDR3 is 16 residues long. The CDR3 region is CASSQDRAVSGNTIYF. For the CDR3, the DNA is TGTGCCAGCAGCCAAGATAGGGCGGTCTCTGGAAACACCATATATTTT.

The rearrangement uses TRBV27 and TRBJ2-1, with TRBD2 as a possible D gene (6 bases). The CDR3 is 13 residues long. With 6 bases removed from V and 10 bases from J, the gap between germline ends came to 16 bases. Germline lookup yields CDR1 MNHEY and CDR2 SMNVEV (reference sequence). As DNA, the CDR3 is TGTGCCAGCAGCCCGACTAGTGAGTACGAGCAGTTCTTC. As protein: CASSPTSEYEQFF.

This chain joins TRBV6-5 and TRBJ2-2; perhaps TRBD1 as D (6 bases). The CDR3 is 15 residues long. CDR1 is MNHEY and CDR2 is SVGAGI in the germline V gene. With 2 bases removed from V and 3 bases from J, the gap between germline ends came to 10 bases. The CDR3 is CASSYGAGDTGELFF. The CDR3 DNA is TGTGCCAGCAGTTACGGGGCAGGGGACACCGGGGAGCTGTTTTTT.

A single count supports this clone. The chain recombines TRBV5-8 with TRBJ2-7; D call uncertain. The CDR3 loop spans 14 amino acids. The V end lost 0 bases, the J end lost 3 bases, and 10 bases lay between the germline ends. Germline V gene lookup returns CDR1 SGHTS and CDR2 YDEGEE. This CDR3 is CASSLVGLGYEQYF. The CDR3 nucleotides are TGTGCCAGCAGCTTGGTCGGGTTGGGCTACGAGCAGTACTTC.

V gene TRBV27 combines with J gene TRBJ1-5, with D unresolved. Looked up from germline, CDR1 is MNHEY and CDR2 is SMNVEV (reference sequence). V was clipped by 4 bases and J by 5 bases, with 24 bases between them. The length of the CDR3 is 18 residues. CDR3: CASSSRPHYLGSDQPQHF. CDR3 nucleotides: TGTGCCAGCAGTTCCCGCCCACATTATTTGGGCTCGGATCAGCCCCAGCATTTT.

This clone turned up a few times. The rearrangement joins TRBV6-4 to TRBJ1-1; no reliable D call. The germline CDR1 and CDR2 sequences are MRHNA and SNTAGT. CDR3 size: 14 residues. Trimming shortened V by 0 bases and J by 5 bases, and 10 bases separated the two germline ends. The CDR3 region is CASSDSSVRTEAFF. The CDR3 DNA reads TGTGCCAGCAGTGACTCATCCGTAAGGACTGAAGCTTTCTTT.

By frequency in the sample, this clone is medium-sized (0.01 to 0.1%). The genes are TRBV30 and TRBJ2-5; unclear D gene. V shed 1 base and J shed 0 bases, with 9 bases lying between them. The CDR3 has 14 residues. Germline V lookup: CDR1 GTSNPN, CDR2 SVGIG (reference sequence). DNA for the CDR3: TGTGCCTGGAGTGGAGACGGATACCAAGAGACCCAGTACTTC. Translation: CAWSGDGYQETQYF.

The rearrangement links TRBV6-6 to TRBJ1-5; the match to TRBD1 covers 8 bases. The germline gives CDR1 MNHNY, CDR2 SVGAGI (reference sequence). The CDR3 runs to 14 residues. Losses at the gene ends were 3 bases for V and 7 bases for J; bases not matched to a gene: 5. CDR3 region: CASSYATGDQPQHF. The CDR3, as DNA: TGTGCCAGCAGTTATGCGACAGGGGACCAGCCCCAGCATTTT.

J is TRBJ2-7 and V is TRBV6-1; perhaps TRBD1 as D (6 bases). CDR1 is MNHNS and CDR2 is SASEGT in the germline V gene. The CDR3 totals 14 residues. The V end was cut by 8 bases, the J end by 4 bases, with 18 bases between. CDR3 sequence reads: CASSRGTTMYEQYF. DNA of the CDR3: TGTGCCAGCTCAAGGGGGACGACCATGTACGAGCAGTACTTC.

This clone has just a few counts. The genes are TRBV6-5 and TRBJ1-1; D perhaps matches TRBD1 (6 bases). The CDR3 runs 15 residues. V was trimmed by 2 bases and J by 0 bases, leaving 10 bases between them. The germline V gene encodes CDR1 MNHEY and CDR2 SVGAGI. DNA of the CDR3: TGTGCCAGCAGTTACGACCAGGGGATGAACACTGAAGCTTTCTTT. Protein product: CASSYDQGMNTEAFF.

The rearrangement uses TRBV7-2 and TRBJ2-3, with D unresolved. Per germline, CDR1 SGHTA and CDR2 FQGNSA. This CDR3 is 15 amino acids long. The ends were cut back, 1 base at V and 4 bases at J, with 12 bases in the middle. DNA of the CDR3: TGTGCCAGCAGCTTAGGGTTCGTCGCGGCAGATACGCAGTATTTT. Amino acids: CASSLGFVAADTQYF.

The rearrangement links TRBV5-1 to TRBJ1-2; D may be TRBD1 (6 bases). CDR3 size: 14 residues. V dropped 2 bases and J dropped 2 bases, with 10 bases sitting between them. Per the germline V gene, CDR1 is SGHRS and CDR2 is YFSETQ. CDR3 region: CASSFPQGNYGYTF. The DNA for the CDR3 is TGCGCCAGCAGCTTCCCTCAGGGGAACTATGGCTACACCTTC.

The CDR3 DNA reads TGTGCCAGCAGTTTACGGGGGCCAGTCGGTGAAGCTTTCTTT. This gives the protein CASSLRGPVGEAFF. This sequence joins TRBV28 and TRBJ1-1; D might be TRBD1 (6 bases). Germline-derived CDR1 and CDR2 are MDHEN and SYDVKM. The CDR3 runs to 14 residues. With 2 bases removed from V and 7 bases from J, the gap between germline ends came to 14 bases.

Concerning this clone itself: Other DNA sequences within the sample encode an identical CDR3. The rearrangement links TRBV2 to TRBJ2-7; 10 bases agree with TRBD2. J lost 2 bases, V lost 7 bases, and 8 bases had no gene match. Germline values: CDR1 SNHLY, CDR2 FYNNEI. CDR3 size: 15 residues. The CDR3, as DNA: TGTGCCAGCATCCCACGGACTAGCGGTACCTACGAGCAGTACTTC. Residues: CASIPRTSGTYEQYF.

The gene calls are TRBV6-5 and TRBJ2-7; D uncertain. V dropped 3 bases and J dropped 3 bases, with 9 bases sitting between them. The germline CDR1 and CDR2 sequences are MNHEY and SVGAGI. The CDR3 spans 13 residues. CDR3 loop: CASSYLDDYEQYF. In DNA, the CDR3 is TGTGCCAGCAGTTATTTGGACGACTACGAGCAGTACTTC.

The chain carries TRBV19 and TRBJ2-3; D remains ambiguous. Germline-derived CDR1 and CDR2 are LNHDA and SQIVND (reference sequence). V gave up 2 bases and J gave up 4 bases, with 10 bases separating them. There are 14 residues in the CDR3. CDR3 protein: CASSIRLAPDTQYF. Written as DNA, the CDR3 is TGTGCCAGTAGTATACGGCTGGCGCCAGATACGCAGTATTTT.